The entry that follows covers one TCR beta chain sequence. Its antigen remains unidentified. The data are from a study of cytomegalovirus exposure and HLA in healthy donors. It was with 60 Vbeta and 13 Jbeta primers that the PCR ran. Sequencing used immunoSEQ multiplex PCR; TCRdb keeps in-frame clones, though not all of them. The sample gives 160,000 or so clones, over 75% of which show up once; 6.3% is in the top ten. The trim removed 1 base at V and 3 bases at J, leaving 11 bases unmatched. This CDR3 contains 18 residues. CDR1 and CDR2 (germline): SGHAT, FQNNGV. Study-level findings and limits: Previous analysis showed most TCR beta V segments were productive about 87% or about 30% of the time.

The V and J genes are TRBV11-2 and TRBJ2-5, with 10 bases matching TRBD2. The sequence derives from a man aged 40-50 years in good health and CMV-seropositive. Source material: PBMCs. The CDR3 loop is CASSLGASGSLPKETQYF. Here the CDR3 DNA reads TGTGCCAGCAGCTTAGGGGCTAGCGGGAGTTTGCCTAAAGAGACCCAGTACTTC.